This T cell receptor (beta chain) was captured by sequencing in a study of T cell changes during pregnancy in multiple sclerosis. Sequencing was performed with immunoSEQ multiplex PCR; in TCRdb, only in-frame clones are kept and a portion is missing. The table lists around 31,000 clones, about 90% of them singletons. Germline CDR1 reads KGHSH; CDR2 reads LQKENI. Deletions cut 2 bases from V and 9 bases from J, with 16 bases between. The CDR3 spans 15 residues. The chain combines TRBV18 with TRBJ2-2; D might be TRBD2 (5 bases). The source was CD4+ T cells from peripheral blood mononuclear cells, collected in the first trimester of pregnancy. This TCR derives from a female donor in good health, enrolled as a control in a pregnancy study. In DNA form, the CDR3 reads TGTGCCAGCTCACCAGGGAGTCGGGGTTTGTGGGAGCTGTTTTTT. Translated, it gives CASSPGSRGLWELFF.